This T cell receptor (beta chain) was identified in a study of control samples from healthy donors and cancer patients. The length of the CDR3 is 13 residues. Per germline, CDR1 SGHRS and CDR2 YFSETQ. V was cut by 0 bases and J by 8 bases, with 11 bases left in between. Method: immunoSEQ multiplex PCR; TCRdb's copy keeps in-frame clones and lacks some. In the table there are 130,000 or so clones, more than 80% of which are singletons. The TCR sequence derives from a man in his late teens or twenties in good health. The V call is TRBV5-1, the J call TRBJ1-2; D is perhaps TRBD1 (5 bases). Sequenced input: blood. CDR3 nucleotide sequence: TGCGCCAGCAGCTTGGCAACGGGGGAGGGCTACACCTTC. It codes for CASSLATGEGYTF.